This TCR beta chain comes out of a study of low-dose radiotherapy and immunotherapy resistance in tumors. For the study at large: Treatment of Cohort 2 consisted of 1 Gy per fraction every two weeks, amounting to 13 Gy over 26 weeks. Intravenous cyclophosphamide 200 mg/m2 was given every two weeks, one day before radiation and immunotherapy.

Specified time point: after trial treatment. Treatment noted: LDRT plus nivolumab, ipilimumab, low-dose cyclophosphamide and aspirin (RACIN trial). Patients with advanced, tumor-infiltrating lymphocyte-negative solid tumors were eligible. The junction had 4 bases not matched to a gene; V was cut back by 2 bases and J by 3 bases. Germline values: CDR1 MNHEY, CDR2 SMNVEV (reference sequence). The CDR3 length is 17 residues. Primers targeting TRAV and TRBV primed first-strand cDNA, covering alpha and beta chains. PCR amplification of the TCRs was performed with Phusion for 20 to 25 PCR cycles, and it relied on a constant-region primer together with a V-primer adapter. MiXCR, applied by TCRdb to the reads, yields one record per CDR3 protein. The sample includes 100,000 or so distinct CDR3 sequences, less than 25% of them seen just once.

V is TRBV27 and J is TRBJ2-7; 16 positions match TRBD2. The source of this sequence is a male donor with prostate cancer. Specimen: PBMCs, collected after low-dose radiotherapy plus immunotherapy. The DNA for the CDR3 is TGTGCCAGCAGTTTAGCGGGACTAGCGGGGGGGTTCTACGAGCAGTACTTC. Amino acids: CASSLAGLAGGFYEQYF.